This T cell receptor (beta chain) was documented in a study of blood T cell repertoires in COVID-19. The method was immunoSEQ multiplex PCR; TCRdb's version includes in-frame clones alone and lacks a portion of them. The table has over 150,000 clones, about 79% seen once. The CDR3 extends over 13 amino acids. CDR1 and CDR2 from the germline V gene are SGHNT and YYREEE (reference sequence). V shed 5 bases, J shed 8 bases, and the junction held 6 bases outside the gene matches. What was sequenced was peripheral blood. The rearrangement links TRBV5-4 to TRBJ2-1, with 8 bases matching TRBD2. The sequence came from a woman aged 60-70 years with acute or convalescent COVID-19. The CDR3 sequence is CASRNGGADEQFF. As DNA, the CDR3 is TGTGCCAGCAGGAACGGGGGGGCCGATGAGCAGTTCTTC.